This T cell receptor (beta chain) stems from a study of cytomegalovirus exposure and HLA in healthy donors. Study-level background: The roughly 120 validation repertoires and the approximately 690 first-cohort repertoires shared a platform, a later analysis reported.

Concerning this clone: Its specificity is not known.

Germline-derived CDR1 and CDR2 are SGHRS and YFSETQ. The CDR3 totals 19 residues. V lost 4 bases to trimming and J lost 6 bases, with 26 bases between them. General study results and limits: Under in vitro conditions, a few CMV-associated chains were confirmed as specific for CMV antigens. As was reported, the classifier diagnosed cytomegalovirus status with high specificity and sensitivity.

The assay was immunoSEQ multiplex PCR, and TCRdb's table has in-frame clones only and misses some. The sample has 100,000 to 150,000 clones; 89% are singletons. The V call is TRBV5-1, the J call TRBJ1-6, with D possibly being TRBD1 (6 bases). The specimen sequenced was PBMCs. The receptor comes from a woman aged 18-29 years in good health and CMV-seronegative. Written as DNA, the CDR3 is TGCGCCAGCAGCAGAAGTACGGGACACATATCGGATCGTAATTCACCCCTCCACTTT. It codes for CASSRSTGHISDRNSPLHF. The whole variable domain, filled in from reference TRBV5-1 and TRBJ1-6, reads KAGVTQTPRYLIKTRGQQVTLSCSPISGHRSVSWYQQTPGQGLQFLFEYFSETQRNKGNFPGRFSGRQFSNSRSEMNVSTLELGDSALYLCASSRSTGHISDRNSPLHFGNGTRLTVT.